Presented here are 19 T cell receptor beta chains from one specimen sequenced in a study of cytomegalovirus exposure and HLA in healthy donors. The PCR ran on 60 Vbeta and 13 Jbeta primers. The repertoire was sequenced with immunoSEQ multiplex PCR; TCRdb's copy has only in-frame clones and lacks some. The data hold about 110,000 clones, with 76% observed a single time. The sequenced sample was PBMCs. The receptor set was obtained from a man in his thirties or forties in good health and CMV-seropositive.

This rearrangement joins TRBV28 to TRBJ1-5, with D possibly TRBD1 on 5 matching bases. This CDR3 is 14 amino acids long. V lost 6 bases and J 7 bases, leaving 16 bases between the germline ends. From germline, CDR1 is MDHEN and CDR2 SYDVKM. CDR3 amino acids: CASSTSREWQPQHF. The CDR3 coding sequence is TGTGCCAGCAGCACGTCCAGGGAATGGCAGCCCCAGCATTTT.

The sample holds one count of this clone. The rearrangement uses TRBV30 and TRBJ2-5; D possibly corresponds to TRBD2 (7 bases). V was shortened by 5 bases and J by 6 bases, with 13 bases between the two germline ends. This CDR3 has 12 amino acids. CDR1 GTSNPN and CDR2 SVGIG come from the germline V gene (reference sequence). The CDR3 sequence is CAWGGGAKTQYF. In nucleotides, the CDR3 is TGTGCCTGGGGAGGGGGGGCAAAGACCCAGTACTTC.

This clone is termed medium-sized. The chain couples TRBV7-8 to TRBJ1-5; 9 bases line up with TRBD1. V lost 5 bases, J lost 6 bases, and 8 bases stayed unmatched. The CDR3 extends over 15 amino acids. Per germline, CDR1 SGHVS and CDR2 FQNEAQ. The CDR3 DNA is TGTGCCAGCAGCCGGGACAGGGAAGGGATTCAGCCCCAGCATTTT. Translating it yields CASSRDREGIQPQHF.

The chain links TRBV30 to TRBJ2-7, with 8 bases aligning to TRBD1. The germline CDR1 and CDR2 sequences are GTSNPN and SVGIG (reference sequence). V shed 6 bases and J 2 bases; nucleotides not matched to a gene: 12. CDR3 length: 15 residues. CDR3 sequence reads: CACTRRTGTTYEQYF. The CDR3 DNA reads as TGTGCCTGCACTAGGAGGACAGGGACCACCTACGAGCAGTACTTC.

This sequence joins TRBV6-5 and TRBJ2-3; 10 nucleotides line up with TRBD2. V dropped 7 bases and J dropped 1; count of bases not matched to a gene: 5. CDR1 and CDR2 (germline): MNHEY, SVGAGI. CDR3 length: 15 residues. The CDR3 loop is CASMSGGAGTDTQYF. The CDR3 DNA reads TGTGCCAGCATGAGCGGGGGGGCCGGCACAGATACGCAGTATTTT.

The V and J genes are TRBV7-2 and TRBJ1-6; 8 nucleotides agree with TRBD1. The CDR3 runs to 15 residues. In germline, CDR1 is SGHTA, CDR2 FQGNSA. The ends lost 5 bases at V and 9 bases at J; junction bases unmatched: 9. Here the CDR3 reads CASSATGGRSSPLHF. In DNA form, the CDR3 reads TGTGCCAGCAGCGCCACAGGGGGAAGGTCTTCACCCCTCCACTTT.

With respect to this clone: Other DNA sequences of this sample code for an identical CDR3. This chain joins TRBV27 and TRBJ1-2; D uncertain. The V end lost 0 bases, the J end lost 1 base, and 6 bases lay between the germline ends. CDR1 and CDR2 (germline): MNHEY, SMNVEV (reference sequence). There are 14 residues in the CDR3. The DNA of the CDR3 is TGTGCCAGCAGTTTATCGGGAGGTAACTATGGCTACACCTTC. Amino acids: CASSLSGGNYGYTF.

The chain joins TRBV6-5 to TRBJ1-5; D not certain. Germline CDR1 is MNHEY and CDR2 is SVGAGI. V was clipped by 8 bases and J by 2 bases, with 7 bases between them. The CDR3 loop spans 12 amino acids. The CDR3: CASGRGNQPQHF. The CDR3 DNA sequence: TGTGCCAGCGGGAGGGGCAATCAGCCCCAGCATTTT.

This chain joins TRBV27 and TRBJ2-3, with 8 bases identical to TRBD2. The V gene's germline CDR1 is MNHEY and CDR2 SMNVEV (reference sequence). V lost 5 bases, J lost 5 bases, and 12 bases stayed unmatched. This CDR3 is 16 amino acids long. In nucleotides, the CDR3 is TGTGCCAGCAGTGACTCTAGCGGGCCGAAGGGAGATACGCAGTATTTT. Residues: CASSDSSGPKGDTQYF.

The chain carries TRBV27 and TRBJ2-5, with TRBD1 matching 9 bases. Germline V gene data show CDR1 as MNHEY and CDR2 as SMNVEV (reference sequence). Trimming cost V 3 bases and J 5 bases; bases outside gene matches: 4. The CDR3 runs to 14 residues. CDR3 coding DNA: TGTGCCAGCAGTTTCTCGGGACAGGGCGAGACCCAGTACTTC. This translates into CASSFSGQGETQYF.

This clone has only one observation. The V gene is TRBV28, the J gene TRBJ1-3; D uncertain. This CDR3 has 12 amino acids. V gave up 5 bases and J gave up 9 bases, with 11 bases separating them. Germline V lookup: CDR1 MDHEN, CDR2 SYDVKM. DNA of the CDR3: TGTGCCAGCAGTCCGTCCTTAGCCACCATATATTTT. Protein: CASSPSLATIYF.

The chain employs TRBV11-2 and TRBJ2-2; TRBD1 is a possible D gene (8 bases). CDR3 length: 18 residues. Per germline, CDR1 SGHAT and CDR2 FQNNGV. The V and J ends lost 5 bases and 0 bases respectively, with 19 bases between them. The CDR3 bases are TGTGCCAGCAGCCCGCCAAAGCGGGGACAGGCGAACACCGGGGAGCTGTTTTTT. Translating it yields CASSPPKRGQANTGELFF.

The V call is TRBV11-2, the J call TRBJ1-5; D ambiguous. Germline V gene data show CDR1 as SGHAT and CDR2 as FQNNGV. The CDR3 length is 15 residues. Trimming stripped 5 bases from V and 1 base from J, with 12 bases between. The CDR3 region has the DNA TGTGCCAGCAGCCCGGTGGGCCCGAGCAATCAGCCCCAGCATTTT. The encoded protein is CASSPVGPSNQPQHF.

The V and J genes are TRBV11-3 and TRBJ2-5; 8 bases match TRBD1. The germline V gene has CDR1 SGHNT and CDR2 YENEEA. There are 16 residues in the CDR3. V shed 1 base and J 5 bases; nucleotides not matched to a gene: 9. The CDR3 loop reads CASSLGARGLGETQYF. For the CDR3, the DNA is TGTGCCAGCAGCTTAGGGGCCAGGGGGCTTGGGGAGACCCAGTACTTC.

The V gene is TRBV6-9, the J gene TRBJ2-7; TRBD2 matches at 8 bases. Germline loops: CDR1 MNHGY, CDR2 SVAAGI. V was pared by 4 bases and J by 6 bases, with 11 bases of the junction left unmatched. The CDR3 runs to 15 residues. The CDR3 is CASSSTPGGGSEQYF. The CDR3 DNA sequence: TGTGCCAGCAGTTCCACTCCCGGGGGGGGAAGCGAGCAGTACTTC.

The chain uses TRBV19 and TRBJ2-7; D remains unclear. Trimming took 6 bases from V and 1 from J, leaving 13 bases between them. Germline CDR1 LNHDA, CDR2 SQIVND (reference sequence). The CDR3 contains 14 residues. CDR3 bases: TGTGCCAGTAGGGATGGAGCCGGATCCTACGAGCAGTACTTC. Translation gives CASRDGAGSYEQYF.

The V call is TRBV27, the J call TRBJ1-2, with D perhaps TRBD1 (5 bases). The CDR3 loop spans 14 amino acids. Trimming removed 0 bases from V and 8 bases from J, with 13 bases in between. Germline CDR1 MNHEY, CDR2 SMNVEV (reference sequence). The CDR3 bases are TGTGCCAGCAGTTTATCGGGGGGGTCTCACGGCTACACCTTC. It translates to CASSLSGGSHGYTF.

This chain links TRBV4-2 with TRBJ1-1; TRBD1 aligns across 9 bases. The CDR3 extends over 15 amino acids. Germline loops: CDR1 LGHNA, CDR2 YNFKEQ. The J segment lost 3 bases and the V segment lost 4 bases, leaving 6 bases of the junction unmatched. In DNA form, the CDR3 reads TGTGCCAGCAGCCCCGGGACAGGGAGGGACACTGAAGCTTTCTTT. Its protein is CASSPGTGRDTEAFF.

Only a few counts were recorded for this clone. The V and J genes are TRBV11-3 and TRBJ2-7; TRBD1 matches 9 bases. From germline, CDR1 is SGHNT and CDR2 YENEEA. The CDR3 covers 15 residues. The J segment lost 1 base and the V segment lost 5 bases, leaving 6 bases of the junction unmatched. For the CDR3, the DNA is TGTGCCAGCAGCGCCAGGACAGGGGTTTCCTACGAGCAGTACTTC. Translation gives CASSARTGVSYEQYF.